This TCR beta chain derives from a study of PD-L1 blockade in urothelial cancer. Study as a whole: Atezolizumab was started by patients around 2014 at 1,200 mg intravenously every 3 weeks.

The CDR3 is 18 amino acids. With 4 bases clipped from V and 4 bases from J, the junction kept 10 bases outside the gene matches. The germline CDR1 and CDR2 sequences are SGHRS and YFSETQ. This table comes from immunoSEQ multiplex PCR, and its TCRdb copy is limited to in-frame clones, with some not included. Of some 53,000 clones in the sample, about 80% were seen once. V gene TRBV5-1 combines with J gene TRBJ2-3; 15 bases fit TRBD2. The TCR comes from a man between 65 and 85 years old with urothelial cancer. The input for sequencing was PBMCs, taken around atezolizumab (anti-PD-L1) treatment. The CDR3 region has the DNA TGCGCCAGCAGCCCAGGACTAGCGGGGGGGGCCGCGGCAGATACGCAGTATTTT. Protein: CASSPGLAGGAAADTQYF.